This record looks at one TCR beta chain sequence and its context. No cognate antigen has been identified for it. No qualities accompany the bases; no much larger clone lies one base away. This sample is part of a study of shared clonotypes between healthy human individuals (dated by TCRdb to about 2020). Turning to the overall study: A couple of women and a few men aged 18 to 49 years were included in the cohort. For each donor, three plates each were used for CD4 naive and CD4 memory, two plates were used for CD8 naive, and one plate was used for CD8 memory. The study deeply sequenced blood TCR repertoires of five healthy adults to estimate repertoire size and the extent of clonotype sharing between individuals. To increase sequencing depth and limit assay-specific biases, TCR repertoire library preparation and sequencing were carried out by different laboratories using diverse techniques. Each donor's leukapheresis produced roughly between about 0.85 and 10 billion PBMCs.

Study-wide findings and limitations: Larger estimated clonotype richness was generally found for naive subsets than for memory subsets. Pairwise subsampling led to the expectation that sequencing depth would affect the degree of clonotype sharing among donors. Sharing across a few donors was observed for 4.5% to 6.5% of naive CD4, 3% to 3.5% of naive CD8, about 2.3% of memory CD4, and about 0.4% of memory CD8 clonotypes. The small number of donors limited the genetic and exposure-history diversity represented. Sampling was restricted to blood, and TCR repertoires in tissue are likely to differ from TCR repertoires in blood. Higher generation probabilities were observed for clonotypes shared by all four sorted-subset donors than for non-shared clonotypes. Incomplete sequencing was indicated by rarefaction of sorted-subset datasets, despite the large sequencing depth.

CD8 naive samples were obtained by positive selection for CCR7 among CD45RO-negative cells, yielding a CD45RA+CCR7+ population from which TemRA cells were excluded. Donors were healthy HIV-negative adults with no recently reported acute infections or vaccinations. Only Caucasian adults living in Nashville, Tennessee, USA were represented among the donors. Blood was obtained by leukapheresis, after which PBMCs were separated by Ficoll-Histopaque density gradient centrifugation and cryopreserved in liquid nitrogen vapor phase. Analytical flow cytometry was used to check the purity and quantity of each magnetically sorted T cell population. Genomic DNA was isolated from each sorted fraction and quantified by UV absorbance on a Nanodrop 2000c. TCR CDR3 regions were amplified from genomic DNA by multiplex PCR using the deep immunoSEQ assay. Extracted genomic DNA from each cell subset was spread evenly across all wells of several immunoSEQ 96-well plates, with each plate serving as a replicate. Each replicate PCR for sorted subsets received about 200 ng genomic DNA, equal to roughly 30,000 T cell genomes. The purified libraries were quantified using a Qubit 3.0 fluorometer, sized with a Bioanalyzer 2100, and then quantified again using the KAPA Library Quantification kit. Every immunoSEQ 96-well plate was sequenced on a dedicated single-read 150-cycle Illumina NextSeq 550 flow cell. For the original study's pipeline: Because the immunoSEQ output included only junctional sequences and no quality scores, the filtering could not be the same as the filtering used for full-length reads. To assign V/J genes and CDR3, sequences were annotated using PyIR, a Python wrapper for IgBLAST v1.9, with IMGT germline references. Reads were removed for weak V/J assignments (E-value above 1e-6), missing CDR3, stop codons, out-of-frame junctions, or ambiguous translated residues. V3J clonotypes were defined as sequences sharing an identical inferred V gene, J gene, and CDR3 amino acid sequence. Percentage overlap between repertoires was calculated by dividing the number of shared unique clonotypes by the size of the smaller repertoire. Richness of each repertoire was evaluated using RTK rarefaction, the Chao1 estimator, and Recon v2.1 estimates of unobserved clonotypes. OLGA was used to compute generation probabilities for all TCRbeta clonotypes that the gDNA method yielded from a few donors. TCRdb limited this immuneACCESS table to in-frame rearrangements with V and J called. A share of clones is missing; checked studies link under half to unresolved V genes, and the rest is unexplained. V and J calls and clone size come straight from that table; D and trimming were deduced from the DNA. Recorded for this sample are some 2.1 million clones; 85% to 95% of them occurred a single time. In total, the top ten clones hold 1.5% to 2% of the sample.

The CDR3 goes from the cysteine to the phenylalanine over 15 residues. Of all the DNA, just the CDR3 is kept, 45 bases in frame from base 1. V was cut back by 4 bases and J by 1 base, leaving a gap of 12 bases between them. Based on the germline V gene, the CDR1 and CDR2 sequences are SGHTA and FQGTGA. The clonotype was recovered from a man younger than 35 in good health. Some clones in this sample may be carry-over from other donors' samples. The sequenced sample was naive CD8+ T cells from PBMCs. The intended sense of this specimen's cell subset or site label: CD45RA+CCR7+. The chain is assembled from TRBV7-3 and TRBJ2-3; TRBD2 could be the D gene, as 6 bases match. The CDR3 here reads CASSSTGTGTDTQYF. The DNA is TGTGCCAGCAGCTCCACCGGGACTGGCACAGATACGCAGTATTTT.